Detailed here is one T cell receptor (beta chain). The data were taken from a study of blood T cell repertoires in COVID-19. Source study methods: Estimation of nucleated cell counts relied on the amplification of reference gene primers. The table came from immunoSEQ multiplex PCR; TCRdb's copy has only in-frame clones and leaves some out. Clone size and the V and J calls come from that table; the DNA yielded D and trimming. Here the sample spans approximately 250,000 clones, 86% being singletons. V was pared by 3 bases and J by 3 bases, with 15 bases between. Germline V gene sequence: CDR1 SGHVS, CDR2 FQNEAQ. This CDR3 spans 15 amino acids.

The TCR originated in a man between 25 and 39 years old who had recovered from COVID-19. J is TRBJ2-7 and V is TRBV7-8; D not resolved. The specimen was peripheral blood. Here the CDR3 reads CASSFRAAAVYEQYF. The DNA of the CDR3 is TGTGCCAGCAGCTTCAGAGCCGCGGCCGTCTACGAGCAGTACTTC.